The 8 T cell receptor beta chains below all came from one sample that was sequenced in a study of cytomegalovirus exposure and HLA in healthy donors. The PCR contained 60 Vbeta and 13 Jbeta primers. Sequenced by immunoSEQ multiplex PCR; TCRdb stores in-frame clones only, minus some. The sample has 200,000 to 250,000 clones, about 80% seen once. Material for sequencing was PBMCs. All receptors derive from a woman aged 45-60 years in good health and CMV-seropositive.

This chain's CDR3 is CASSQGLAGAPRRTDTQYF. The CDR3, as DNA: TGCGCCAGCAGCCAAGGACTAGCGGGGGCCCCACGGCGCACAGATACGCAGTATTTT. The chain couples TRBV4-1 to TRBJ2-3; 12 bases match TRBD2. CDR1 is MGHRA, CDR2 YSYEKL, per germline. CDR3 length: 19 residues. Trimming cost V 1 base and J 1 base; bases outside gene matches: 9.

This clone was detected once. The CDR3 nucleotides are TGTGCCAGCAGCACGGCGGGAAGTTCACCCCTCCACTTT. This gives the protein CASSTAGSSPLHF. The gene calls are TRBV7-9 and TRBJ1-6; D not certain. V dropped 5 bases and J dropped 9 bases, with 11 bases sitting between them. Per germline, CDR1 SEHNR and CDR2 FQNEAQ (reference sequence). This CDR3 contains 13 residues.

The chain is built from TRBV7-8 and TRBJ1-4; D ambiguous. The germline V and J ends were trimmed by 1 base and 5 bases, with 11 bases remaining between them. The CDR3 is made up of 15 amino acids. Germline-derived CDR1 and CDR2 are SGHVS and FQNEAQ. This CDR3 is CASSLGRESNEKLFF. Written as DNA, the CDR3 is TGTGCCAGCAGCTTAGGCCGGGAATCGAATGAAAAACTGTTTTTT.

CDR3 DNA sequence: TGCGCCAGCAGCCAGGAGACTAGCGGGGGGGCCCTGGATACGCAGTATTTT. Its translation: CASSQETSGGALDTQYF. J is TRBJ2-3 and V is TRBV4-3, with 14 positions matching TRBD2. The V gene's germline CDR1 is LGHNA and CDR2 YSLEER. Trimming at V came to 3 bases and at J to 6 bases, leaving 8 bases not matched to a gene. CDR3 length equals 17 residues.

This clone was counted between two and nine times. This rearrangement joins TRBV7-3 to TRBJ2-2, with D perhaps matching TRBD2 (5 bases). Trimming shortened V by 2 bases and J by 5 bases, and 12 bases separated the two germline ends. This CDR3 has 15 residues. Looked up from germline, CDR1 is SGHTA and CDR2 is FQGTGA. The CDR3 bases are TGTGCCAGCAGCTTAGATCTCGGGAAGACCGGGGAGCTGTTTTTT. Translating it yields CASSLDLGKTGELFF.

This clone is a singleton in its sample. The rearrangement uses TRBV29-1 and TRBJ1-2; the D gene is possibly TRBD1 (5 bases). The CDR3 totals 12 residues. CDR1 is SQVTM, CDR2 ANQGSEA, per germline. The CDR3 here is CSMGGEGYGYTF. The CDR3 region has the DNA TGCAGTATGGGGGGTGAAGGCTACGGCTACACCTTC.

The V call is TRBV11-2, the J call TRBJ1-5; 7 bases are a match to TRBD1. With 5 bases clipped from V and 3 bases from J, the junction kept 4 bases outside the gene matches. CDR3 length equals 14 residues. In germline, CDR1 is SGHAT, CDR2 FQNNGV. The CDR3 region has the DNA TGTGCCAGCAGCAATGACAGGGACAATCAGCCCCAGCATTTT. Its protein is CASSNDRDNQPQHF.

This chain joins TRBV6-1 and TRBJ2-1; the D gene is possibly TRBD2 (6 bases). Per germline, CDR1 MNHNS and CDR2 SASEGT. The ends were cut back, 8 bases at V and 4 bases at J, with 18 bases in the middle. This CDR3 has 15 amino acids. CDR3 sequence: CASSSGGTEYNEQFF. Here the CDR3 DNA reads TGTGCCAGCTCCTCAGGCGGGACGGAGTACAATGAGCAGTTCTTC.